This TCR beta chain was observed in a study of OX40 agonist ivuxolimab in advanced cancers. Study summary: Prior anti-PD-1, anti-PD-L1 or anti-CTLA-4 therapy did not bar entry, and more than 35% had some. Whole-study findings and limits: Those patients achieving a partial response at 0.1-3.0 mg/kg showed among the lowest clonal expansion. At 0.1 to 3.0 mg/kg and by week 6, clonal expansion occurred in CD4+ and CD8+ blood T cells. The antigens recognized by the expanded peripheral T cells, that is their antigen specificity, were not determined.

Method: immunoSEQ multiplex PCR; TCRdb's copy keeps in-frame clones and lacks some. The sample lists approximately 25,000 clones, 65% to 85% occurring once. Comment on this clone: The target antigen is unknown.

J was trimmed by 15 bases and V by 7 bases; bases with no gene match: 11. This CDR3 contains 12 residues. CDR1 and CDR2 (germline): SGHRS, YFSETQ. The material was CD4+ or CD8+ T cells sorted from blood, obtained in a trial of the OX40 agonist ivuxolimab. The rearrangement uses TRBV5-1 and TRBJ2-1, with TRBD1 matching 9 bases. This TCR was recovered from an adult with an advanced solid tumor such as melanoma, head and neck, liver or kidney cancer. The CDR3: CASGLPGQGPFF. As DNA, the CDR3 is TGCGCCAGCGGCCTGCCGGGACAGGGTCCGTTCTTC.